One sample yielded the 22 T cell receptor beta chains listed below, sequenced in a study of shared clonotypes between healthy human individuals. The table came from immunoSEQ multiplex PCR; TCRdb's copy has only in-frame clones and leaves some out. Of a few million clones listed, 85% to 95% were seen once; the top ten hold roughly 1.7%. Positively selected for CCR7, the CD45RO-negative cells used as naive CD8 cells excluded terminally differentiated effector memory CD45RA+ cells. Sequenced material: naive CD8+ T cells from PBMCs. Receptors were obtained from a man aged 18-30 years in good health. Some clones in this sample may be carry-over from other donors' samples.

V and J are TRBV10-3 and TRBJ1-5, with a tentative D call TRBD1 (5 bases). Germline V gene data show CDR1 as ENHRY and CDR2 as SYGVKD. There are 19 residues in the CDR3. Trimming cost V 4 bases and J 0 bases, with 22 bases left between them. The CDR3 loop reads CAISALDVGGQNSNQPQHF. As DNA, the CDR3 is TGTGCCATCAGTGCCTTGGATGTGGGAGGACAAAATAGCAATCAGCCCCAGCATTTT.

V and J are TRBV27 and TRBJ2-2, with D perhaps TRBD1 (6 bases). Trimming removed 7 bases at V and 2 bases at J, with 14 bases between. This CDR3 comprises 15 residues. CDR1 and CDR2 (germline): MNHEY, SMNVEV (reference sequence). As DNA, the CDR3 is TGTGCCAGCACCACAGGGCGCAATAACACCGGGGAGCTGTTTTTT. This translates into CASTTGRNNTGELFF.

The chain links TRBV7-6 to TRBJ2-3, with D maybe TRBD2 (5 bases). This CDR3 is built from 13 residues. The V end was cut by 4 bases, the J end by 2 bases, with 7 bases between. Germline assignment: CDR1 SGHVS and CDR2 FNYEAQ. The CDR3 DNA reads TGTGCCAGCAGCTCGGACTTCACAGATACGCAGTATTTT. It is translated as CASSSDFTDTQYF.

The gene calls are TRBV6-5 and TRBJ2-7; TRBD1 agrees at 12 bases. The CDR3 spans 15 residues. The trim removed 5 bases at V and 3 bases at J, leaving 5 bases unmatched. Germline V CDR1 and CDR2: MNHEY, SVGAGI. In DNA form, the CDR3 reads TGTGCCAGCAGTCCCGGGACAGGGGGCTTCTACGAGCAGTACTTC. Translation gives CASSPGTGGFYEQYF.

V and J are TRBV27 and TRBJ2-1; possible D gene TRBD2, 5 bases. This CDR3 is 14 amino acids long. Germline lookup yields CDR1 MNHEY and CDR2 SMNVEV (reference sequence). V lost 10 bases, J lost 2 bases, and 15 bases lay in between. Written as DNA, the CDR3 is TGTGCCACCTCTTTCTACGGGGCCTACAATGAGCAGTTCTTC. Translating gives CATSFYGAYNEQFF.

V and J are TRBV7-2 and TRBJ1-1, with D perhaps TRBD1 (6 bases). The CDR3 has 16 residues. Germline V gene sequence: CDR1 SGHTA, CDR2 FQGNSA. The V end was cut by 4 bases, the J end by 0 bases, with 15 bases between. The CDR3: CASSSPRGAMNTEAFF. The CDR3 DNA is TGTGCCAGCAGCTCACCTCGGGGGGCTATGAACACTGAAGCTTTCTTT.

The chain couples TRBV28 to TRBJ2-5, with D possibly TRBD2 on 6 matching bases. The CDR3 loop spans 15 amino acids. The V gene lost 1 base and the J gene lost 1 base, with 10 bases spanning the gap. The V gene's germline CDR1 is MDHEN and CDR2 SYDVKM. The CDR3 is CASSLSGLSQETQYF. Here the CDR3 DNA reads TGTGCCAGCAGTTTATCGGGACTCAGCCAAGAGACCCAGTACTTC.

The CDR3 reads CASSLFGIEQFF. CDR3 sequence (DNA): TGTGCCAGCAGTTTATTCGGGATTGAGCAGTTCTTC. This chain links TRBV27 with TRBJ2-1; tentatively, D is TRBD2 (5 bases). V was shortened by 1 base and J by 9 bases, with 7 bases between the two germline ends. The CDR3 runs to 12 residues. The germline gives CDR1 MNHEY, CDR2 SMNVEV (reference sequence).

V usage is TRBV7-9 and J usage is TRBJ2-1; no reliable D call. Germline CDR1 and CDR2: SEHNR and FQNEAQ (reference sequence). V shed 4 bases and J shed 7 bases, with 23 bases lying between them. The CDR3 sequence is 17 residues long. The CDR3 DNA is TGTGCCAGCAGCTATTTAGGTCCGGACCACCTAAAGAATGAGCAGTTCTTC. Amino acid sequence: CASSYLGPDHLKNEQFF.

This chain connects TRBV13 to TRBJ2-7, with a possible D match to TRBD2 (5 bases). The CDR3 is 13 residues long. Deletions cut 3 bases from V and 5 bases from J, with 11 bases between. Germline V gene data show CDR1 as PRHDT and CDR2 as FYEKMQ (reference sequence). In nucleotides, the CDR3 is TGTGCCAGCAGCTTTAGCGTCACTGACGAGCAGTACTTC. This encodes CASSFSVTDEQYF.

V gene TRBV25-1 combines with J gene TRBJ2-5; 9 positions match TRBD2. The CDR3 runs to 16 residues. Germline V CDR1 and CDR2: MGHDK, SYGVNS. V shed 3 bases, J shed 1 base, and the junction held 6 bases outside the gene matches. The CDR3 nucleotides are TGTGCCAGCAGTGAGGTAGCGGGAGAGCGCCAAGAGACCCAGTACTTC. This encodes CASSEVAGERQETQYF.

The genes are TRBV27 and TRBJ2-3; D possibly corresponds to TRBD2 (5 bases). The V gene's germline CDR1 is MNHEY and CDR2 SMNVEV (reference sequence). CDR3 size: 16 residues. The V and J ends lost 1 base and 4 bases respectively, with 15 bases between them. CDR3 in amino acids: CASSLFVRGTPDTQYF. The CDR3, as DNA: TGTGCCAGCAGTTTATTCGTTCGGGGTACCCCAGATACGCAGTATTTT.

V and J are TRBV6-5 and TRBJ2-1; 9 nucleotides align to TRBD2. The V gene's germline CDR1 is MNHEY and CDR2 SVGAGI. This CDR3 is built from 16 residues. The trim removed 0 bases at V and 6 bases at J, leaving 6 bases unmatched. CDR3 sequence (DNA): TGTGCCAGCAGTTACTCTGAGGGACTAGCCGCCAATGAGCAGTTCTTC. Its protein product is CASSYSEGLAANEQFF.

A word on this clone: Mismatch with germline at one junction end may stem from a read error. The gene calls are TRBV2 and TRBJ2-6; a possible D gene is TRBD2 (6 bases). CDR1 and CDR2 from the germline V gene are SNHLY and FYNNEI. The CDR3 is 16 amino acids. CDR3 protein: CASSGEDFSRANVLTF. The CDR3 DNA reads as TGTGCCAGTAGCGGTGAGGACTTCTCTAGGGCCAACGTCCTGACTTTC. The whole variable domain, remainder taken from reference TRBV2 and TRBJ2-6, is EPEVTQTPSHQVTQMGQEVILRCVPISNHLYFYWYRQILGQKVEFLVSFYNNEISEKSEIFDDQFSVERPDGSNFTLKIRSTKLEDSAMYFCASSGEDFSRANVLTFGAGSRLTVL.

This clone was observed a single time. The genes are TRBV14 and TRBJ2-2; D unresolved. CDR1 SGHDN and CDR2 FVKESK come from the germline V gene. V was cut by 3 bases and J by 5 bases, with 10 bases left in between. CDR3 length equals 14 residues. The CDR3 DNA is TGTGCCAGCAGCCACAACGGTTGGACCGGGGAGCTGTTTTTT. It specifies CASSHNGWTGELFF.

The rearrangement joins TRBV4-2 to TRBJ1-1; the D gene is possibly TRBD1 (6 bases). Germline CDR1 reads LGHNA; CDR2 reads YNFKEQ. V was shortened by 3 bases and J by 1 base, with 18 bases between the two germline ends. The CDR3 contains 17 residues. CDR3 protein: CASSHAALQGRNTEAFF. In nucleotides, the CDR3 is TGTGCCAGCAGCCACGCCGCCCTCCAGGGGAGGAACACTGAAGCTTTCTTT.

V gene TRBV7-8 combines with J gene TRBJ2-3; 11 bases match TRBD2. V shed 3 bases and J 4 bases; nucleotides not matched to a gene: 6. Germline CDR1 SGHVS, CDR2 FQNEAQ. The CDR3 sequence is 16 residues long. The chain's CDR3 is CASSFLTSGIADTQYF. The CDR3 DNA reads as TGTGCCAGCAGCTTCTTGACTAGCGGGATCGCAGATACGCAGTATTTT. The variable domain in full, with the rest retrieved from reference TRBV7-8 and TRBJ2-3, is GAGVSQSPRYKVAKRGQDVALRCDPISGHVSLFWYQQALGQGPEFLTYFQNEAQLDKSGLPSDRFFAERPEGSVSTLKIQRTQQEDSAVYLCASSFLTSGIADTQYFGPGTRLTVL.

CDR3 sequence reads: CASSPGVSAASNQPQHF. The CDR3 DNA reads as TGTGCCAGCAGCCCTGGGGTGAGTGCCGCTAGCAATCAGCCCCAGCATTTT. The rearrangement links TRBV7-8 to TRBJ1-5; D remains ambiguous. CDR1 is SGHVS, CDR2 FQNEAQ, per germline. Deletions cut 5 bases from V and 0 bases from J, with 17 bases between. CDR3 length equals 17 residues.

CDR3 amino acids: CASRDSTDLPEKLFF. In DNA, the CDR3 is TGTGCCAGTAGAGATAGCACGGATTTGCCTGAAAAACTGTTTTTT. The rearrangement uses TRBV19 and TRBJ1-4; no reliable D call. V was pared by 6 bases and J by 7 bases, with 18 bases between. Germline CDR1 LNHDA, CDR2 SQIVND (reference sequence). The CDR3 sequence is 15 residues long. Complete variable domain (other parts from reference TRBV19 and TRBJ1-4): DGGITQSPKYLFRKEGQNVTLSCEQNLNHDAMYWYRQDPGQGLRLIYYSQIVNDFQKGDIAEGYSVSREKKESFPLTVTSAQKNPTAFYLCASRDSTDLPEKLFFGSGTQLSVL.

J is TRBJ2-1 and V is TRBV7-3; weak D call: TRBD2 (6 bases). Germline values: CDR1 SGHTA, CDR2 FQGTGA. Between the trimmed V and J ends, which lost 5 bases and 8 bases, there was a span of 19 bases. The CDR3 runs 15 residues. CDR3 in amino acids: CASSDGTGFLDEQFF. Written as DNA, the CDR3 is TGTGCCAGCAGCGATGGGACTGGCTTCCTTGATGAGCAGTTCTTC.

This clone was detected only once. The rearrangement uses TRBV5-1 and TRBJ2-6; D not resolved. V lost 3 bases and J 1 base, leaving 11 bases between the germline ends. The CDR3 has 16 residues. Germline V gives CDR1 SGHRS, CDR2 YFSETQ. The CDR3 region has the DNA TGCGCCAGCAGCTCCGCTATGGGGTCTGGGGCCAACGTCCTGACTTTC. It encodes CASSSAMGSGANVLTF. Supplemented by reference TRBV5-1 and TRBJ2-6, the full variable domain reads KAGVTQTPRYLIKTRGQQVTLSCSPISGHRSVSWYQQTPGQGLQFLFEYFSETQRNKGNFPGRFSGRQFSNSRSEMNVSTLELGDSALYLCASSSAMGSGANVLTFGAGSRLTVL.

The rearrangement uses TRBV19 and TRBJ2-7; D may match TRBD1 or TRBD2 (5 bases each). The CDR3 spans 17 residues. V dropped 6 bases and J dropped 5 bases, with 26 bases sitting between them. Per the germline V gene, CDR1 is LNHDA and CDR2 is SQIVND (reference sequence). In DNA, the CDR3 is TGTGCCAGTAGCGACCAGGGAAGGGAGAGTTCGGTCGACGAGCAGTACTTC. Translated: CASSDQGRESSVDEQYF.